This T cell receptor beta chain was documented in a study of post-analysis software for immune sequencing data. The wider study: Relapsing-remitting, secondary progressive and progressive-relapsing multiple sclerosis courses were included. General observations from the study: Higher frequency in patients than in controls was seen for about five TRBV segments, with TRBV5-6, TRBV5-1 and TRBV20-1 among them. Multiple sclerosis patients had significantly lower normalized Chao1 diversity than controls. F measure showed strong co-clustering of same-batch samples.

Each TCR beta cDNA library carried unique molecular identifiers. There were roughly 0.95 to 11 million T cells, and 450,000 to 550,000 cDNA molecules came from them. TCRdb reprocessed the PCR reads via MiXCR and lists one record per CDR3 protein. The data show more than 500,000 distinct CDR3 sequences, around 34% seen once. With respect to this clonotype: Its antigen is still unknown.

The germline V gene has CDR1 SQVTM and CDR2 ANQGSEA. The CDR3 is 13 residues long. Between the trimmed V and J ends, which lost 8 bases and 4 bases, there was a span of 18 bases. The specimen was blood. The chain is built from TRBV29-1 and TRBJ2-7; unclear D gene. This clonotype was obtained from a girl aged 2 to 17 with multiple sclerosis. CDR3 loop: CSYSVGIGYEQYF. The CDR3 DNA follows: TGCAGCTACAGCGTAGGGATCGGATACGAGCAGTACTTC.